Detailed here is one T cell receptor beta chain. RNA amounts of about 0.5 to 1 ug underwent reverse transcription with random hexamers. TCRdb re-called the immunoSEQ multiplex PCR reads with MiXCR, one entry per CDR3 protein. The sample shows some 110,000 distinct CDR3 sequences, roughly 94% of them seen only once. This entry belongs to a study of CD8 T cells in Susac syndrome. This CDR3 comprises 13 residues. V was pared by 4 bases and J by 6 bases, with 5 bases of the junction left unmatched. V gene TRBV12-3 or TRBV12-4 combines with J gene TRBJ2-5, with 7 nucleotides matching TRBD1. Sequencing was performed on CD8+ T cells from PBMCs. The TCR originated in a human donor with Susac syndrome. The CDR3 loop reads CASSSQGEKTQYF. The CDR3 DNA reads TGTGCCAGCAGTTCCCAGGGGGAAAAGACCCAGTACTTC.